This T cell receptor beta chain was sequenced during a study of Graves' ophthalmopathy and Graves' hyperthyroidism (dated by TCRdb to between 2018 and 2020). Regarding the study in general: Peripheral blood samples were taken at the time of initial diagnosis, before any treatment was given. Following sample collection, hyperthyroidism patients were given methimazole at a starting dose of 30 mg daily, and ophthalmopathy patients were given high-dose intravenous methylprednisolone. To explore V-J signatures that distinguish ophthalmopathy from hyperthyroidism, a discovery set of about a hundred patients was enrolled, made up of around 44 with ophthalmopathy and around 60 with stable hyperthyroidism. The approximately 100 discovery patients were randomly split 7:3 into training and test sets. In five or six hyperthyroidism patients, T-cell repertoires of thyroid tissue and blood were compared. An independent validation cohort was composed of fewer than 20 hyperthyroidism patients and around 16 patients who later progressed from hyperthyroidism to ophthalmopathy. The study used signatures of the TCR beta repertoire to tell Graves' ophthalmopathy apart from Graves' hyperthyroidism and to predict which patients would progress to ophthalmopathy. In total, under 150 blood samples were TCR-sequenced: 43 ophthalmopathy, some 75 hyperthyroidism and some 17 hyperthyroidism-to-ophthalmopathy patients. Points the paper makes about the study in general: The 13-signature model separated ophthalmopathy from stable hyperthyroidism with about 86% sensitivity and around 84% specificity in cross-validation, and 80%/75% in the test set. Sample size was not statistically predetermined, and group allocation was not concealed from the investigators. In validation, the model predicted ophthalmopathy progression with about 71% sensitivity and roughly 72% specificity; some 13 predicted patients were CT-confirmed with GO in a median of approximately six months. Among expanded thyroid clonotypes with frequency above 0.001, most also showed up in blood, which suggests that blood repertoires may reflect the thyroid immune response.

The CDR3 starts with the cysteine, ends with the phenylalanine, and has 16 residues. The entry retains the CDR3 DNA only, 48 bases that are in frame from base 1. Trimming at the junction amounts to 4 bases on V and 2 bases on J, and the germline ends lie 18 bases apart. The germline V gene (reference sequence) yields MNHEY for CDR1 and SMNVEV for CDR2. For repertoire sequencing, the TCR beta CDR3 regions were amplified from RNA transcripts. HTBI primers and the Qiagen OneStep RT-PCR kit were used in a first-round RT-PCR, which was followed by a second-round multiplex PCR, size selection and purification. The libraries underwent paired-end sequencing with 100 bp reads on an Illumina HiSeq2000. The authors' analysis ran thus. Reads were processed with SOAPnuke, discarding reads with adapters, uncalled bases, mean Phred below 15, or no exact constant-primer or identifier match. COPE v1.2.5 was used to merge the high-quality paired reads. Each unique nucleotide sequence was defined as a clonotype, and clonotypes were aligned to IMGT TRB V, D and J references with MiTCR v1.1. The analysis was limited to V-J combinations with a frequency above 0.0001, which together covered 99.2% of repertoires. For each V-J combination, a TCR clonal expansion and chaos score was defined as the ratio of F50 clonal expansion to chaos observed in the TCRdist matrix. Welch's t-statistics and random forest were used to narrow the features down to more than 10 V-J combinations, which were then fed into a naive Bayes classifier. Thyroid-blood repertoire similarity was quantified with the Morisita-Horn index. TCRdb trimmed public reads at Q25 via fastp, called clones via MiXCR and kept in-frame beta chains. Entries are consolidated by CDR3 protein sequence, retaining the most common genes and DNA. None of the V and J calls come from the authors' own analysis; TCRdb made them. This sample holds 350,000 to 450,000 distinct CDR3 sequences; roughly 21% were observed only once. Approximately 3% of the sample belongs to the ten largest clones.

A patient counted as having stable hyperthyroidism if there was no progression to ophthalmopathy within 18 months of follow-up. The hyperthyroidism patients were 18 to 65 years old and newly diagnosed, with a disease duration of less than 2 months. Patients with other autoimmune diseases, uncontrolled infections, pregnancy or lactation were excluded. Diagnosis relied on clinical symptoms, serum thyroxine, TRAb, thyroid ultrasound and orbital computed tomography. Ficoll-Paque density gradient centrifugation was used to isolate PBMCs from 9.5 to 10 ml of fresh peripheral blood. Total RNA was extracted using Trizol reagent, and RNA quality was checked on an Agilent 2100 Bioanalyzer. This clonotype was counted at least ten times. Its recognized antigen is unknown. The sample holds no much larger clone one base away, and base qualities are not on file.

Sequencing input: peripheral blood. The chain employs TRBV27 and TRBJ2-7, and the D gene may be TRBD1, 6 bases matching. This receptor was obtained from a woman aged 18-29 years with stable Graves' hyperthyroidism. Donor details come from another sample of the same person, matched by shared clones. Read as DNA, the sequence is TGTGCCAGCAGTTCCTCACGAAGCAGGGGAACCTACGAGCAGTACTTC. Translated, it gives CASSSSRSRGTYEQYF.